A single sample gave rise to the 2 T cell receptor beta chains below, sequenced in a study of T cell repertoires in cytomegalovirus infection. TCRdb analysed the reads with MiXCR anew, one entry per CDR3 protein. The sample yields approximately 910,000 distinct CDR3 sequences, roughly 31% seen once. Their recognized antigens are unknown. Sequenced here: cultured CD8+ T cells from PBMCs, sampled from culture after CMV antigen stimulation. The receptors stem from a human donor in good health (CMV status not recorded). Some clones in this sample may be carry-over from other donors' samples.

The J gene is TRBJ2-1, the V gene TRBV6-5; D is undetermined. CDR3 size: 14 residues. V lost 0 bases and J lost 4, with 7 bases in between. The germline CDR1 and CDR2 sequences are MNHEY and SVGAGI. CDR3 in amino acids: CASSYSDGYNEQFF. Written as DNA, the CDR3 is TGTGCCAGCAGTTACTCCGATGGGTACAATGAGCAGTTCTTC.

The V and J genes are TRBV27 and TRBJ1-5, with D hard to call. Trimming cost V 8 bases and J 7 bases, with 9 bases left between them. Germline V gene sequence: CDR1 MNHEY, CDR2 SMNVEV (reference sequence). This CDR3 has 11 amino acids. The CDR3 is CASPRGQPQHF. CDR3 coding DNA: TGTGCCAGCCCCAGAGGGCAGCCCCAGCATTTT.